Below, one T cell receptor (beta chain) is given with its context. Additional DNA sequences in this sample encode the identical CDR3. In the original workflow: Reference gene primer amplification yielded estimated nucleated cell counts. TCRdb's copy holds only in-frame clones and misses some; the assay was immunoSEQ multiplex PCR. V and J calls and clone size are copied from that table; D and trimming were computed from the DNA. Of hundreds of thousands of clones in the sample, over 70% were seen once. Germline CDR1 reads SGHAT; CDR2 reads FQNNGV. V lost 1 base and J lost 4, with 8 bases in between. The CDR3 covers 14 residues. One Seattle source followed patients from active infection through their disease course. The data belong to a study of blood T cell repertoires in COVID-19.

The genes are TRBV11-2 and TRBJ2-1; maybe TRBD1 (6 bases). The source of this sequence is a woman in her fifties or sixties with COVID-19, enrolled during active disease. The specimen sequenced was peripheral blood. The CDR3 DNA is TGTGCCAGCAGCTTAGCAGGGGTTTACAATGAGCAGTTCTTC. Protein product: CASSLAGVYNEQFF.